This entry lists 19 T cell receptor beta chains sequenced from one sample in a study of blood T cells in healthy people across ages (dated by TCRdb to the mid-2010s). The library was obtained by 5' RACE. TCRdb shows the sequencer as Illumina HiSeq 2500. A second roughly 6 to 12 cycle PCR used a sample-barcoded 5' primer and a J-beta primer mix. TCRdb applied fastp at Q25 and MiXCR to the public reads, then kept only in-frame beta chains. Each CDR3 protein appears once, grouped with its most common genes and DNA. This sample is represented by some 1.6 million distinct CDR3 sequences; about 35% of them were singletons. Of the sample, 10% to 12% is held by the ten largest clones. The material sequenced was blood. These receptors were obtained from a woman in her thirties in good health.

The chain combines TRBV5-6 with TRBJ1-2; 8 bases map to TRBD1. The V and J ends lost 4 bases and 2 bases, in that order; junction bases with no gene match: 7. This CDR3 spans 15 amino acids. Germline V gene data show CDR1 as SGHDT and CDR2 as YYEEEE. The CDR3, as DNA: TGTGCCAGCAGCAAAGGGGACAGGCTCAACTATGGCTACACCTTC. Encoded protein: CASSKGDRLNYGYTF.

The rearrangement uses TRBV7-3 and TRBJ2-1, with 8 positions matching TRBD2. The CDR3 totals 15 residues. Germline CDR1 is SGHTA and CDR2 is FQGTGA. V lost 5 bases, J lost 3 bases, and 6 bases stayed unmatched. This chain's CDR3 is CASSTGGALYNEQFF. The CDR3 nucleotides are TGTGCCAGCAGCACCGGGGGGGCCCTCTACAATGAGCAGTTCTTC.

This clonotype turned up a few times. The chain carries TRBV20-1 and TRBJ2-1, with 7 bases fitting TRBD2. The J segment lost 2 bases and the V segment lost 2 bases, leaving 12 bases of the junction unmatched. This CDR3 is built from 17 residues. Germline CDR1 reads DFQATT; CDR2 reads SNEGSKA (reference sequence). In DNA form, the CDR3 reads TGCAGTGCTAGACCCCTGTCCATAGCGGGTGCCTACAATGAGCAGTTCTTC. Translating it yields CSARPLSIAGAYNEQFF.

The V and J genes are TRBV27 and TRBJ2-5, with TRBD2 matching over 9 bases. CDR3 length equals 16 residues. Per germline, CDR1 MNHEY and CDR2 SMNVEV (reference sequence). V dropped 4 bases and J dropped 1; count of bases not matched to a gene: 7. Written as DNA, the CDR3 is TGTGCCAGCAGTTGGTCTAGCGGGGAGATCCAAGAGACCCAGTACTTC. It encodes CASSWSSGEIQETQYF.

This chain links TRBV7-2 with TRBJ2-7; possibly TRBD1 for D (6 bases). Germline CDR1 is SGHTA and CDR2 is FQGNSA. The CDR3 runs 15 residues. Trimming cost V 2 bases and J 3 bases, with 14 bases left between them. The CDR3 region is CASSLRTASFYEQYF. Written as DNA, the CDR3 is TGTGCCAGCAGCTTAAGGACAGCGTCGTTCTACGAGCAGTACTTC.

The V gene is TRBV28, the J gene TRBJ2-1; D gene uncertain. The V and J ends lost 4 bases and 5 bases respectively, with 12 bases between them. Germline loops: CDR1 MDHEN, CDR2 SYDVKM. This CDR3 comprises 14 residues. The DNA of the CDR3 is TGTGCCAGCAGTTCTCAGGCCAGGCACAATGAGCAGTTCTTC. This codes for CASSSQARHNEQFF.

This clonotype appeared many times. J is TRBJ2-7 and V is TRBV4-1; unclear D gene. The CDR3 spans 13 residues. Germline V gene data show CDR1 as MGHRA and CDR2 as YSYEKL. V was cut by 2 bases and J by 4 bases, with 9 bases left in between. The CDR3 protein is CASSQRVEYEQYF. The CDR3 nucleotides are TGCGCCAGCAGCCAACGGGTCGAATACGAGCAGTACTTC.

Note on this clonotype: Because it lacks the conserved phenylalanine or tryptophan at the end, this CDR3 is likely a read error. The gene calls are TRBV12-3 or TRBV12-4 and TRBJ2-5; possibly TRBD1 or TRBD2 for D (5 bases each). The CDR3 covers 14 residues. Trimming removed 4 bases at V and 5 bases at J, with 14 bases between. The CDR3 coding sequence is TGTGCCAGCAGTTCCCCGGGGCAGAGGGAGACCCAGTACCTC. It translates to CASSSPGQRETQYL.

Only a few counts were recorded for this clonotype. The chain employs TRBV9 and TRBJ1-2; possibly TRBD1 for D (6 bases). This CDR3 is 14 amino acids long. Germline loops: CDR1 SGDLS, CDR2 YYNGEE. The germline V and J ends were trimmed by 2 bases and 3 bases, with 11 bases remaining between them. CDR3 sequence reads: CASSVGGWDYGYTF. The CDR3 region has the DNA TGTGCCAGCAGCGTGGGGGGCTGGGACTATGGCTACACCTTC.

This clonotype was seen more than once but under ten times. This chain connects TRBV20-1 to TRBJ1-5; D is undetermined. From germline, CDR1 is DFQATT and CDR2 SNEGSKA (reference sequence). V was pared by 3 bases and J by 2 bases, with 14 bases between. The CDR3 is made up of 15 amino acids. CDR3 sequence reads: CSASPEAAGNQPQHF. CDR3 DNA sequence: TGCAGTGCTAGCCCTGAGGCGGCGGGCAATCAGCCCCAGCATTTT.

This clonotype was recorded a few times. The chain uses TRBV7-8 and TRBJ2-3, with TRBD2 identical over 7 bases. Germline V lookup: CDR1 SGHVS, CDR2 FQNEAQ. The V gene end was trimmed by 8 bases and the J gene end by 0 bases; junction bases not matched to a gene: 5. The CDR3 contains 14 residues. The CDR3 sequence: CASGSTSSTDTQYF. The DNA for the CDR3 is TGTGCCAGCGGATCGACTAGCAGCACAGATACGCAGTATTTT.

The chain links TRBV10-1 to TRBJ2-5, with D unresolved. Germline CDR1 is WNHNN and CDR2 is SYGVQD (reference sequence). V was shortened by 7 bases and J by 8 bases, with 5 bases between the two germline ends. This CDR3 has 9 residues. CDR3: CASISTQYF. The DNA for the CDR3 is TGCGCCAGCATCTCAACCCAGTACTTC.

This clonotype was found once. This chain uses TRBV25-1 with TRBJ1-1; D gene uncertain. Trimming stripped 7 bases from V and 4 bases from J, with 10 bases between. The CDR3 covers 12 residues. Per the germline V gene, CDR1 is MGHDK and CDR2 is SYGVNS. CDR3 bases: TGTGCCAGCATGGAGGCGAGCACTGAAGCTTTCTTT. Its translation: CASMEASTEAFF.

This chain connects TRBV20-1 to TRBJ2-5; TRBD2 agrees at 9 bases. CDR1 is DFQATT, CDR2 SNEGSKA, per germline (reference sequence). V shed 6 bases, J shed 6 bases, and the junction held 14 bases outside the gene matches. This CDR3 is built from 15 residues. The CDR3 nucleotides read TGCAGTGCCAATATAGCGGGAGATCAATTGAAGACCCAGTACTTC. The encoded protein is CSANIAGDQLKTQYF.

The chain has TRBV4-1 and TRBJ2-5; TRBD2 matches 11 bases. CDR1 and CDR2 (germline): MGHRA, YSYEKL. This CDR3 has 16 residues. V shed 3 bases and J 5 bases; nucleotides not matched to a gene: 8. CDR3 sequence (DNA): TGCGCCAGCAGCCAGGGGCTGGGACTAGCGGCGGAGACCCAGTACTTC. Encoded protein: CASSQGLGLAAETQYF.

A few counts support this clonotype. Germline and junction disagree at one end, which may indicate a read error. The chain links TRBV11-2 to TRBJ2-7, with TRBD2 matching 7 bases. This CDR3 region has 17 residues. CDR1 SGHAT and CDR2 FQNNGV come from the germline V gene. Here the CDR3 reads CASRLGPRGGRAYEQYF. As DNA, the CDR3 is TGTGCCAGCAGATTAGGCCCCCGCGGCGGGAGAGCCTACGAGCAGTACTTC.

The rearrangement joins TRBV3-1 to TRBJ2-3; 11 bases match TRBD2. The junction had 10 bases not matched to a gene; V was cut back by 1 base and J by 7 bases. The CDR3 sequence is 17 residues long. Germline V gene sequence: CDR1 LGHDT, CDR2 YNNKEL (reference sequence). The CDR3 here is CASSQGGLAGGTNTQYF. CDR3 nucleotides: TGTGCCAGCAGCCAAGGAGGGCTAGCGGGGGGCACGAATACGCAGTATTTT.

V usage is TRBV15 and J usage is TRBJ2-5; D might be TRBD1 (5 bases). CDR3 length: 14 residues. CDR1 and CDR2 (germline): LNHNV, YYDKDF (reference sequence). The V gene lost 1 base and the J gene lost 3 bases, with 9 bases spanning the gap. CDR3 nucleotide sequence: TGTGCCACCAGCAGAGGTCGACAGAAAGAGACCCAGTACTTC. Encoded protein: CATSRGRQKETQYF. The variable domain in full, completed from reference TRBV15 and TRBJ2-5, reads DAMVIQNPRYQVTQFGKPVTLSCSQTLNHNVMYWYQQKSSQAPKLLFHYYDKDFNNEADTPDNFQSRRPNTSFCFLDIRSPGLGDTAMYLCATSRGRQKETQYFGPGTRLLVL.

CDR3 sequence: CAWSLHDSGYTF. CDR3 DNA: TGTGCCTGGAGTCTCCATGACAGTGGCTACACCTTC. The chain uses TRBV30 and TRBJ1-2; D may be TRBD1 (5 bases). Germline-derived CDR1 and CDR2 are GTSNPN and SVGIG (reference sequence). V shed 2 bases and J shed 7 bases, with 11 bases lying between them. The CDR3 sequence is 12 residues long. Variable domain in full (rest from reference TRBV30 and TRBJ1-2): SQTIHQWPATLVQPVGSPLSLECTVEGTSNPNLYWYRQAAGRGLQLLFYSVGIGQISSEVPQNLSASRPQDRQFILSSKKLLLSDSGFYLCAWSLHDSGYTFGSGTRLTVV.